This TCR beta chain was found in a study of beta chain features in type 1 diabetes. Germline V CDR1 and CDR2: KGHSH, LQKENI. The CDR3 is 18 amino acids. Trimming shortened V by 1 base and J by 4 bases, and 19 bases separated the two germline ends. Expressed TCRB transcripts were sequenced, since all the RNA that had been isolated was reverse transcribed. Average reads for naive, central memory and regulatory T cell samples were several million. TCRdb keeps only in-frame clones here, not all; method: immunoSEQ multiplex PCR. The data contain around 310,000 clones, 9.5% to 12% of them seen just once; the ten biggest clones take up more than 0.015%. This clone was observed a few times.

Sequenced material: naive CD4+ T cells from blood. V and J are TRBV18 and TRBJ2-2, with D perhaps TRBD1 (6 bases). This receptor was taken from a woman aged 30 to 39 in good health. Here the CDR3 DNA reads TGTGCCAGCTCACCACGCGCTTTAAACAGGGAACTCACCGGGGAGCTGTTTTTT. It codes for CASSPRALNRELTGELFF.